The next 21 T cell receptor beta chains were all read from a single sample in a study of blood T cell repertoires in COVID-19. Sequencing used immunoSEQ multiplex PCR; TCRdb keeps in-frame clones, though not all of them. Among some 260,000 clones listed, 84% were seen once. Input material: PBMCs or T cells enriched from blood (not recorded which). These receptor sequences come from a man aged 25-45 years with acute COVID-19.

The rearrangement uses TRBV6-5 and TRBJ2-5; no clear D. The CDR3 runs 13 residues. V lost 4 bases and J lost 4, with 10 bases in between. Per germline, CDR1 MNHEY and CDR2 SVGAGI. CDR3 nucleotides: TGTGCCAGCAGTTCCCTTGCCGGAGAGACCCAGTACTTC. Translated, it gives CASSSLAGETQYF.

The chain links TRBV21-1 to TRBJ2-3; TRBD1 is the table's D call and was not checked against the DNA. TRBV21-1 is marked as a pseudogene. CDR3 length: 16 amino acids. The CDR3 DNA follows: TGTGCCAGCAGCAAAGGGGCCCAGGGACACTGGAATACGCAGTATTTT. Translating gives CASSKGAQGHWNTQYF.

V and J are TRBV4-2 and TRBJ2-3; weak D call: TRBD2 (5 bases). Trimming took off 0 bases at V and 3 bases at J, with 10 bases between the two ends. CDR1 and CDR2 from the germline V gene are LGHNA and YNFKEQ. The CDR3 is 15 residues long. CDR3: CASSQDGLRTDTQYF. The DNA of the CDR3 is TGTGCCAGCAGCCAAGACGGACTCCGAACAGATACGCAGTATTTT.

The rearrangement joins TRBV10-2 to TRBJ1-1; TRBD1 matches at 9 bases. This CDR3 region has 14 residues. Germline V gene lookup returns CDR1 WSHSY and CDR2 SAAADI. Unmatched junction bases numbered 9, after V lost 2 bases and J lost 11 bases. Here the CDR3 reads CASSEPSQGARAFF. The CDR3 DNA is TGCGCCAGCAGTGAGCCCTCACAGGGGGCCCGGGCTTTCTTT.

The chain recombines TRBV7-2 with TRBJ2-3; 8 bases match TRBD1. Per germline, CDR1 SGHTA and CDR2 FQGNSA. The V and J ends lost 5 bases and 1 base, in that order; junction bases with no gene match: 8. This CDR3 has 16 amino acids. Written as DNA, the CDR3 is TGTGCCAGCAGCCTGACCCCGGGACAGGGCACAGATACGCAGTATTTT. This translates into CASSLTPGQGTDTQYF.

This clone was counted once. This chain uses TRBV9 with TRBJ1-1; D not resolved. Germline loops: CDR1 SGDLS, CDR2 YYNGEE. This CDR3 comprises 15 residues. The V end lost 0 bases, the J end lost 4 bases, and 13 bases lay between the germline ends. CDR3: CASSVVGMEGTEAFF. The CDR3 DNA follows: TGTGCCAGCAGCGTAGTCGGGATGGAAGGCACTGAAGCTTTCTTT.

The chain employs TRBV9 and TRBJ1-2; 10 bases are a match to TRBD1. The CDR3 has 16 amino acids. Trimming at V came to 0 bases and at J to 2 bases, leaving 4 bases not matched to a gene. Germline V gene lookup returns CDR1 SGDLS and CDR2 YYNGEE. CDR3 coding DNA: TGTGCCAGCAGCGTAGGTCCGGGACAGGGGAACTATGGCTACACCTTC. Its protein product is CASSVGPGQGNYGYTF.

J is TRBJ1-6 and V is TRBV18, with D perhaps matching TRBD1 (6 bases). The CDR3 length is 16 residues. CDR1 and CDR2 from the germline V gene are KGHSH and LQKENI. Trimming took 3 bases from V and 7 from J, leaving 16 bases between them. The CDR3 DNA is TGTGCCAGCTCACCTCTCCTCCCAGGGGCGAATTCACCCCTCCACTTT. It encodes CASSPLLPGANSPLHF.

The chain's CDR3 is CASSLGAVVTTF. The CDR3 DNA is TGTGCCAGCAGCTTAGGGGCAGTGGTTACCACCTTC. V and J are TRBV11-2 and TRBJ1-2; D unclear. Trimming left V 1 base short and J 13 bases short, with 13 bases between. CDR1 and CDR2 (germline): SGHAT, FQNNGV. There are 12 residues in the CDR3.

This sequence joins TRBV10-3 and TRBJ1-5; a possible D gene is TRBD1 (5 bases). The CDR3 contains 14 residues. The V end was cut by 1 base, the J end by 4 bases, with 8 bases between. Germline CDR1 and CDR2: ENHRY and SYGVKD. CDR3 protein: CAISEYPGNQPQHF. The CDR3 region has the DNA TGTGCCATCAGTGAGTATCCAGGGAATCAGCCCCAGCATTTT.

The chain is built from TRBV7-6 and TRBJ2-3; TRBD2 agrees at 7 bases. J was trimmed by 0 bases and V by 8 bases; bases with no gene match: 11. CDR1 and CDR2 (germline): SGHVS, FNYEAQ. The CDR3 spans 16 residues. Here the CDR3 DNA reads TGTGCCAGCGGGAAAACTAGCGCAACTAGCACAGATACGCAGTATTTT. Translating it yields CASGKTSATSTDTQYF.

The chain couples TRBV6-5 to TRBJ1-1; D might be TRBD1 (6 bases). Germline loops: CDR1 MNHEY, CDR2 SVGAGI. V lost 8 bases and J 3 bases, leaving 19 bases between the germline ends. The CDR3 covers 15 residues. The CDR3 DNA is TGTGCCAGCGTGTGGGGCGCCGAGGGGGACACTGAAGCTTTCTTT. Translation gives CASVWGAEGDTEAFF.

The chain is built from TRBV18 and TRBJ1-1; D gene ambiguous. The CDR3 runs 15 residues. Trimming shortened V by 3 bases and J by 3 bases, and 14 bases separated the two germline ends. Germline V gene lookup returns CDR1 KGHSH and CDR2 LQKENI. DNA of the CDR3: TGTGCCAGCTCACCCCTGGAGGACTACGACACTGAAGCTTTCTTT. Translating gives CASSPLEDYDTEAFF. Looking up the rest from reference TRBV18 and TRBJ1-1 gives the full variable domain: NAGVMQNPRHLVRRRGQEARLRCSPMKGHSHVYWYRQLPEEGLKFMVYLQKENIIDESGMPKERFSAEFPKEGPSILRIQQVVRGDSAAYFCASSPLEDYDTEAFFGQGTRLTVV.

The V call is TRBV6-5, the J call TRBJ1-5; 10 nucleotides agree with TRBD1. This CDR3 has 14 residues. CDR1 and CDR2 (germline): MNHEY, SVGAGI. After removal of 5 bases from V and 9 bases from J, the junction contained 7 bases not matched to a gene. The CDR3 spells CASSTTGGNWPQHF. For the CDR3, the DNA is TGTGCCAGCAGTACGACAGGGGGCAATTGGCCCCAGCATTTT.

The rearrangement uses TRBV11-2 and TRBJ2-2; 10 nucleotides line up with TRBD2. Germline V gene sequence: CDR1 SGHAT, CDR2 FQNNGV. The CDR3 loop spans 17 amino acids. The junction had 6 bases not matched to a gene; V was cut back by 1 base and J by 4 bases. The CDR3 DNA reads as TGTGCCAGCAGCTTAGTTAGCGGGGGGCTAATCACCGGGGAGCTGTTTTTT. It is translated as CASSLVSGGLITGELFF.

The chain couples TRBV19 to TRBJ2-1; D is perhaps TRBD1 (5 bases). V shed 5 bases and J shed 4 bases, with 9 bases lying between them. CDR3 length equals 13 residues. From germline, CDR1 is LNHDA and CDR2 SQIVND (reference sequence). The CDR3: CASSGAVYNEQFF. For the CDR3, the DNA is TGTGCCAGTAGTGGGGCAGTTTACAATGAGCAGTTCTTC.

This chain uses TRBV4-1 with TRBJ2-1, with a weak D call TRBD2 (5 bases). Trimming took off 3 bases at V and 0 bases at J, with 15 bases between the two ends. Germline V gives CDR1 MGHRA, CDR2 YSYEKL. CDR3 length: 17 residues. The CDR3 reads CASSHLDLISSYNEQFF. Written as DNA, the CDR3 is TGCGCCAGCAGCCATTTGGACTTGATTAGCTCCTACAATGAGCAGTTCTTC.

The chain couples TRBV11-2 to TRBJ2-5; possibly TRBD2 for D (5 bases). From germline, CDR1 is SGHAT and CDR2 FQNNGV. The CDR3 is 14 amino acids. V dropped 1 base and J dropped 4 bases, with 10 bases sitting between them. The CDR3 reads CASSLVRDSETQYF. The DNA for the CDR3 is TGTGCCAGCAGCTTAGTTCGGGATTCAGAGACCCAGTACTTC.

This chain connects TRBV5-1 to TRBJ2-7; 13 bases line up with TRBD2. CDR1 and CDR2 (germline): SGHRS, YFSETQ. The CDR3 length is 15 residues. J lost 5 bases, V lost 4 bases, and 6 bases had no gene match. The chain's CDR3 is CASSTGTSGVHEQYV. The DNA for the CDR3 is TGCGCCAGCAGCACCGGGACTAGCGGGGTTCACGAGCAGTACGTC.

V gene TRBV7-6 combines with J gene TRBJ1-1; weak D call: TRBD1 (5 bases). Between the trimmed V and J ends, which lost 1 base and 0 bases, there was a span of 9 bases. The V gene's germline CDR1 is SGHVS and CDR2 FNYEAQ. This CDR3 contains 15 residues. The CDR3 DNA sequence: TGTGCCAGCAGCTTAGGGACACCTTTGAACACTGAAGCTTTCTTT. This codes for CASSLGTPLNTEAFF.

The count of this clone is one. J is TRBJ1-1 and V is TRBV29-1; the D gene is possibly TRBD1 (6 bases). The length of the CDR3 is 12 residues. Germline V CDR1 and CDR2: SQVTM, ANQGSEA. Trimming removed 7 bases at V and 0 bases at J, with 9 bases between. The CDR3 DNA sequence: TGCAGCGGACAGGAGCTGAACACTGAAGCTTTCTTT. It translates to CSGQELNTEAFF.